This is a list of T cell receptor beta chains from one sample in a study of identifying expanded T cells in peripheral blood. Repertoires were generated with immunoSEQ multiplex PCR, while TCRdb's copy carries only in-frame clones and drops some. The sample records 70,000 or so clones, around 90% being singletons. Sequencing input: blood. These receptors came from a person aged 18-70 years in good health. CDR3s include the opening cysteine and the closing phenylalanine or tryptophan. The order of the fields is D gene, J gene, V gene, clone size, CDR3 DNA, CDR3 protein. The D gene is left open where the match is weak. Only some rows state a clone size, as once, few, many or a class for expanded clones.

D gene: TRBD2; J gene: TRBJ2-2; V gene: TRBV5-8; clone size: NA; CDR3 DNA: TGTGCCAGCAGCTTGCTCCAGGTAGCGGGAGGGCCCACCGGGGAGCTGTTTTTT; CDR3 protein: CASSLLQVAGGPTGELFF
D gene: NA; J gene: TRBJ1-5; V gene: TRBV30; clone size: NA; CDR3 DNA: TGTGCCTGGAGTTTGGGGAACCAGCCCCAGCATTTT; CDR3 protein: CAWSLGNQPQHF
D gene: NA; J gene: TRBJ1-1; V gene: TRBV28; clone size: NA; CDR3 DNA: TGTGCCAGCCGGGACATTTCGGGCCTTTGGGCTTTCTTT; CDR3 protein: CASRDISGLWAFF
D gene: NA; J gene: TRBJ2-3; V gene: TRBV7-6; clone size: once; CDR3 DNA: TGTGCCAGCAGCCGTGGGGGGAGCACAGATACGCAGTATTTT; CDR3 protein: CASSRGGSTDTQYF
D gene: NA; J gene: TRBJ1-4; V gene: TRBV30; clone size: NA; CDR3 DNA: TGTGCCTGGAGTGTACAGCCTAATGAAAAACTGTTTTTT; CDR3 protein: CAWSVQPNEKLFF
D gene: TRBD1; J gene: TRBJ1-1; V gene: TRBV19; clone size: once; CDR3 DNA: TGTGCCAGTAGTACCCAGGGGGCTGGTAGCACTGAAGCTTTCTTT; CDR3 protein: CASSTQGAGSTEAFF
D gene: TRBD1; J gene: TRBJ2-6; V gene: TRBV4-3; clone size: few; CDR3 DNA: TGCGCCAGCAGCCAAGAGACAGGGTCTGGGGCCAACGTCCTGACTTTC; CDR3 protein: CASSQETGSGANVLTF
D gene: NA; J gene: TRBJ2-1; V gene: TRBV7-2; clone size: NA; CDR3 DNA: TGTGCCAGCAGCTTAGCAGGGCAGAATGAGCAGTTCTTC; CDR3 protein: CASSLAGQNEQFF
D gene: NA; J gene: TRBJ1-1; V gene: TRBV5-5; clone size: NA; CDR3 DNA: TGTGCCAGCAGCTCCAGGGGAGAGGTCATGAACACTGAAGCTTTCTTT; CDR3 protein: CASSSRGEVMNTEAFF
D gene: NA; J gene: TRBJ1-1; V gene: TRBV6-6; clone size: once; CDR3 DNA: TGTGCCAGCAGTCCTGGACTCCCGAACACTGAAGCTTTCTTT; CDR3 protein: CASSPGLPNTEAFF
D gene: NA; J gene: TRBJ1-3; V gene: TRBV9; clone size: NA; CDR3 DNA: TGTGCCAGCAGCGTGGGGATCTCTGGAAACACCATATATTTT; CDR3 protein: CASSVGISGNTIYF
D gene: NA; J gene: TRBJ1-6; V gene: TRBV7-2; clone size: NA; CDR3 DNA: TGTGCCAGCAGCTTAGAAGCAGGATCACCCCTCCACTTT; CDR3 protein: CASSLEAGSPLHF
D gene: NA; J gene: TRBJ1-4; V gene: TRBV6-6; clone size: NA; CDR3 DNA: TGTGCCAGCAGGCTATTCTTGGCAACTAATGAAAAACTGTTTTTT; CDR3 protein: CASRLFLATNEKLFF
D gene: NA; J gene: TRBJ2-5; V gene: TRBV21-1; clone size: NA; CDR3 DNA: TGTGCCAGCAGGCGGACAGTGGAGGAGACCCAGTACTTC; CDR3 protein: CASRRTVEETQYF
D gene: TRBD1; J gene: TRBJ1-2; V gene: TRBV27; clone size: NA; CDR3 DNA: TGTGCCAGCAGTTTACACAGACAGGGTGGTGGCTACACCTTC; CDR3 protein: CASSLHRQGGGYTF
D gene: TRBD1; J gene: TRBJ2-1; V gene: TRBV6-5; clone size: NA; CDR3 DNA: TGTGCCAGCAGTATCCGGACAGGGGACCATGAGCAGTTCTTC; CDR3 protein: CASSIRTGDHEQFF
D gene: TRBD2; J gene: TRBJ2-1; V gene: TRBV9; clone size: once; CDR3 DNA: TGTGCCAGCAGCGTTAGCGGGAGCCCCTACAATGAGCAGTTCTTC; CDR3 protein: CASSVSGSPYNEQFF
D gene: NA; J gene: TRBJ2-7; V gene: TRBV6-5; clone size: once; CDR3 DNA: TGTGCCATCAGCAACGGGGACGAGCAGTACTTC; CDR3 protein: CAISNGDEQYF
D gene: TRBD1; J gene: TRBJ1-1; V gene: TRBV4-3; clone size: NA; CDR3 DNA: TGCGCCAGCAGCCAAGCCGGGACAGGACTCGGCGGGCATGAAGCTTTCTTT; CDR3 protein: CASSQAGTGLGGHEAFF
D gene: TRBD2; J gene: TRBJ2-3; V gene: TRBV2; clone size: NA; CDR3 DNA: TGTGCCAGCAGGGCCCCTAGCGGGCAAAACACAGATACGCAGTATTTT; CDR3 protein: CASRAPSGQNTDTQYF
D gene: NA; J gene: TRBJ2-3; V gene: TRBV29-1; clone size: NA; CDR3 DNA: TGCAGCGCCAGACCTCAGACAGATACGCAGTATTTT; CDR3 protein: CSARPQTDTQYF
D gene: NA; J gene: TRBJ2-7; V gene: TRBV5-1; clone size: NA; CDR3 DNA: TGCGCCAGCAGCGGCAGTACCTACGAGCAGTACTTC; CDR3 protein: CASSGSTYEQYF
D gene: TRBD2; J gene: TRBJ2-7; V gene: TRBV11-2; clone size: NA; CDR3 DNA: TGTGCCAGCAGTAAAAGCGGGAGCATAAGCTCCTACGAGCAGTACTTC; CDR3 protein: CASSKSGSISSYEQYF
D gene: NA; J gene: TRBJ1-2; V gene: TRBV7-2; clone size: once; CDR3 DNA: TGTGCCAGTACGCCGGGACCGAACTATGGCTACACCTTC; CDR3 protein: CASTPGPNYGYTF
D gene: NA; J gene: TRBJ2-5; V gene: TRBV28; clone size: NA; CDR3 DNA: TGTGCCAGCAGTTCCCTGGGTGGGGGGAGCCTATCGGAGACCCAGTACTTC; CDR3 protein: CASSSLGGGSLSETQYF
D gene: NA; J gene: TRBJ2-7; V gene: TRBV18; clone size: NA; CDR3 DNA: TGTGCCAGCTCCCCGAGTTATGACGAGCAGTACTTC; CDR3 protein: CASSPSYDEQYF
D gene: NA; J gene: TRBJ2-1; V gene: TRBV7-6; clone size: NA; CDR3 DNA: TGTGCCAGCAGCTCAGGTCGGGGGGCCGGCTACAATGAGCAGTTCTTC; CDR3 protein: CASSSGRGAGYNEQFF
D gene: NA; J gene: TRBJ1-4; V gene: TRBV7-8; clone size: NA; CDR3 DNA: TGTGCCAGCAGCCCCCAGGGTATCGGTGAAAAACTGTTTTTT; CDR3 protein: CASSPQGIGEKLFF
D gene: NA; J gene: TRBJ1-1; V gene: TRBV6-1; clone size: NA; CDR3 DNA: TGTGCCAGCCTGACGACTTACGGGAGCGGCACTGAAGCTTTCTTT; CDR3 protein: CASLTTYGSGTEAFF
D gene: NA; J gene: TRBJ1-1; V gene: TRBV27; clone size: NA; CDR3 DNA: TGTGCCAGCAGTCCCACAGGGATAGGAGCTTTCTTT; CDR3 protein: CASSPTGIGAFF
D gene: NA; J gene: TRBJ1-2; V gene: TRBV5-4; clone size: NA; CDR3 DNA: TGTGCCAGCAGCACTACAGGGAGCTATGGCTACACCTTC; CDR3 protein: CASSTTGSYGYTF
D gene: TRBD1; J gene: TRBJ1-2; V gene: TRBV10-3; clone size: NA; CDR3 DNA: TGTGCCATCGGAGAGACAGGGCGGTATGGCTACACCTTC; CDR3 protein: CAIGETGRYGYTF
D gene: TRBD1; J gene: TRBJ1-1; V gene: TRBV7-2; clone size: NA; CDR3 DNA: TGTGCCAGCAGCTTCCGGGACAGGAGGACTGAAGCTTTCTTT; CDR3 protein: CASSFRDRRTEAFF
D gene: NA; J gene: TRBJ2-1; V gene: TRBV7-2; clone size: once; CDR3 DNA: TGTGCCAGCAGGGGGAGGAATGAGCAGTTCTTC; CDR3 protein: CASRGRNEQFF
D gene: NA; J gene: TRBJ2-6; V gene: TRBV28; clone size: NA; CDR3 DNA: TGTGCCAGCAGTCCGTGGAAAGAGGGTCATGGGGCCAACGTCCTGACTTTC; CDR3 protein: CASSPWKEGHGANVLTF
D gene: TRBD1; J gene: TRBJ2-2; V gene: TRBV4-1; clone size: NA; CDR3 DNA: TGCGCCAGCAGCCAAGGCGCCAGGGGGCTAGGCACCGGGGAGCTGTTTTTT; CDR3 protein: CASSQGARGLGTGELFF
D gene: NA; J gene: TRBJ2-2; V gene: TRBV19; clone size: NA; CDR3 DNA: TGTGCCAGTACGGACACCGGCCTCACCGGGGAGCTGTTTTTT; CDR3 protein: CASTDTGLTGELFF
D gene: TRBD1; J gene: TRBJ1-5; V gene: TRBV16; clone size: NA; CDR3 DNA: TGTGCCAGCAGCCATCCGGGACAGGGGTATAGCAATCAGCCCCAGCATTTT; CDR3 protein: CASSHPGQGYSNQPQHF
D gene: TRBD1; J gene: TRBJ1-2; V gene: TRBV4-3; clone size: NA; CDR3 DNA: TGCGCCAGCAGCCAAGTGTGGGACAGGAGAACCGGTGGCTACACCTTC; CDR3 protein: CASSQVWDRRTGGYTF
D gene: TRBD1; J gene: TRBJ2-6; V gene: TRBV9; clone size: NA; CDR3 DNA: TGTGCCAGCAGCGTAGGACAGGGTGCTGGGGCCAACGTCCTGACTTTC; CDR3 protein: CASSVGQGAGANVLTF
D gene: NA; J gene: TRBJ2-2; V gene: TRBV4-1; clone size: NA; CDR3 DNA: TGTGCCAGCAGCCAAGACTTGGGGACCGGGGAGCTGTTTTTT; CDR3 protein: CASSQDLGTGELFF
D gene: NA; J gene: TRBJ2-2; V gene: TRBV21-1; clone size: NA; CDR3 DNA: TGTGCCAGCTACAGGGCCAAAAAGAACACCGGGGAGCTGTTTTTT; CDR3 protein: CASYRAKKNTGELFF
D gene: NA; J gene: TRBJ1-5; V gene: TRBV28; clone size: NA; CDR3 DNA: TGTGCCAGCAGTTTCAATATCCGCAGGAGAAAAGATCAGCCCCAGCATTTT; CDR3 protein: CASSFNIRRRKDQPQHF